The rows below give T cell receptor beta chains drawn from one sample of a study of blood T cell repertoires in COVID-19. Method: immunoSEQ multiplex PCR; TCRdb's copy keeps in-frame clones and lacks some. The sample shows approximately 93,000 clones, roughly 70% of them seen only once. Sequenced: peripheral blood. Every receptor here comes from an elderly woman with acute or convalescent COVID-19. CDR3s include the opening cysteine and the closing phenylalanine or tryptophan. The D gene is left open where the match is weak. The size entry is marked missing in some rows and otherwise reads once, few, many or a size class.

v_call,j_call,d_call,clone_size,cdr3_nt,cdr3_aa
TRBV6-2/TRBV6-3,TRBJ1-2,NA,few,TGTGCCAGCAGTTACGATGGGGGCAGTTGCAGCTACACCTTC,CASSYDGGSCSYTF
TRBV7-3,TRBJ2-4,TRBD2,many,TGTGCCAGCAGCTCGGATCCCTGGCGGGGGGACAAAAACATTCAGTACTTC,CASSSDPWRGDKNIQYF
TRBV7-2,TRBJ1-5,NA,once,TGTGCCAGCAGCCCAGCGGGGGGGCGCGTCAATCAGCCCCAGCATTTT,CASSPAGGRVNQPQHF
TRBV27,TRBJ1-5,NA,few,TGTGCCAGCAGTTTATTCCGGACAGACAATCAGCCCCAGCATTTT,CASSLFRTDNQPQHF
TRBV19,TRBJ1-2,NA,NA,TGTGCCAGCTCGGTGGGGGGCTATGGCTACACCTTC,CASSVGGYGYTF
TRBV7-2,TRBJ2-1,TRBD2,NA,TGTGCCAGCCCCCCAGGACGGTGGACTAGCACGTCCTACAATGAGCAGTTCTTC,CASPPGRWTSTSYNEQFF
TRBV14,TRBJ1-1,NA,NA,TGTGCCAGCAGCCAAGCTTATGAGTCTGAAGCTTTCTTT,CASSQAYESEAFF
TRBV7-2,TRBJ1-1,NA,NA,TGTGCCAGCAGCTTAGCAGGGGTAGGCACTGAAGCTTTCTTT,CASSLAGVGTEAFF
TRBV25-1,TRBJ2-4,TRBD2,once,TGTGCCAGCAGCGGACTTACCGGGACTAGCGGGGGGGCAGGCATTCAGTACTTC,CASSGLTGTSGGAGIQYF
TRBV19,TRBJ2-2,NA,few,TGTGCCAGTCGGGGGGGGACAGGGCTGAACACCGGGGAGCTGTTTTTT,CASRGGTGLNTGELFF
TRBV30,TRBJ1-2,NA,few,TGTGCCTGGAGTAGGGGGTGGGGTGATGGCTACACCTTC,CAWSRGWGDGYTF
TRBV20-1,TRBJ2-1,NA,NA,TGCAGTGGCATAGAGAATTCGGGGCAGTTCTTC,CSGIENSGQFF
TRBV27,TRBJ2-3,TRBD1,once,TGTGCCAGCAGTTCTAGATACAGGGGAGATACGCAGTATTTT,CASSSRYRGDTQYF
TRBV30,TRBJ1-5,TRBD1,NA,TGTGCCTGGAGTGTCCCGGGACAGGGGGCGAGGAGCAATCAGCCCCAGCATTTT,CAWSVPGQGARSNQPQHF
TRBV5-8,TRBJ1-1,NA,NA,TGTGCCAGCAGCTTGAGGGGAAAATACACTGAAGCTTTCTTT,CASSLRGKYTEAFF
TRBV18,TRBJ2-7,TRBD1,once,TGTGCCAGCTCATCGGGACAGCGAGGATTCGAGCAGTACTTC,CASSSGQRGFEQYF
TRBV10-3,TRBJ2-3,TRBD2,NA,TGTGCCATCAGTGCGGGGACTAGCGGGGGGGATAATCGAGATACGCAGTATTTT,CAISAGTSGGDNRDTQYF
TRBV7-9,TRBJ1-4,NA,NA,TGTGCCAGCAGCTCGTCCCCGGGAGATGAAAAACTGTTTTTT,CASSSSPGDEKLFF
TRBV4-3,TRBJ1-2,TRBD1,NA,TGCGCCAGCAGCCAAAATGACAGGGGAAGTTATGGCTACACCTTC,CASSQNDRGSYGYTF
TRBV18,TRBJ1-1,NA,few,TGTGCCAGCTCACAGGGAGGGGGTGAAGCTTTCTTT,CASSQGGGEAFF
TRBV4-3,TRBJ2-5,TRBD2,NA,TGCGCCAGCAGCCAAGCGGGACTACCAGAGACCCAGTACTTC,CASSQAGLPETQYF
TRBV7-6,TRBJ2-7,NA,NA,TGTGCCAGCAGCCCAGTGGGACACTACGAGCAGTACTTC,CASSPVGHYEQYF
TRBV5-1,TRBJ2-3,NA,NA,TGCGCCAGCCTTAGGGGGGGCAGCACAGATACGCAGTATTTT,CASLRGGSTDTQYF
TRBV5-1,TRBJ2-1,TRBD2,NA,TGCGCCCCCAGCTGGGGGCTAGCGGGGGGCGGGGATGAGCAGTTCTTC,CAPSWGLAGGGDEQFF
TRBV27,TRBJ1-1,NA,few,TGTGCCAGCAGCCCACTAGCTGGGTCAGGCACTGAAGCTTTCTTT,CASSPLAGSGTEAFF
TRBV19,TRBJ1-1,NA,NA,TGTGCCAGTAGCGAGGACAGAGCTAGGAACACTGAAGCTTTCTTT,CASSEDRARNTEAFF
TRBV4-3,TRBJ1-2,TRBD1,once,TGCGCCAGCAGCCAAGAGAGGGCAGGGGGCCGAGTCTATGGCTACACCTTC,CASSQERAGGRVYGYTF
TRBV9,TRBJ1-2,TRBD1,NA,TGTGCCAGCAGCGTAGCTTCATGGGCAGGGGGCGAGAAAGGCTACACCTTC,CASSVASWAGGEKGYTF
TRBV2,TRBJ1-2,TRBD1,NA,TGTGCCAGCAGTGGGGACAGGGGGCAGGGCTACACCTTC,CASSGDRGQGYTF
TRBV2,TRBJ2-1,NA,NA,TGTGCCAGCGGGGGCTATTACAATGAGCAGTTCTTC,CASGGYYNEQFF